This TCR beta chain emerged from a study of spatial heterogeneity in lung cancer. On the study more broadly: The study observed each unique TCR and UMI combination more than ten times on average in raw reads. Regarding the study as a whole: Ubiquitous expanded tumor TCRs were observed in blood more at resection than follow-up.

Specified time point: sample taken at primary tumor resection. Samples were donated by 72 untreated early-stage non-small cell lung cancer patients. Whole RNA, which was extracted from tumor, nontumor lung tissue or frozen PBMC, was sequenced without any cell sorting. This clonotype appeared many times. The antigen remains unidentified. Losses at the gene ends were 7 bases for V and 3 bases for J; bases not matched to a gene: 11. Germline loops: CDR1 MNHEY, CDR2 SVGAGI. The CDR3 extends over 16 amino acids. TCRdb reprocessed the 5' RACE reads with MiXCR, giving one entry per CDR3 protein. The sample records roughly 7,000 distinct CDR3 sequences, about 7% being singletons.

This clonotype was sampled from a male donor with early-stage non-small cell lung cancer. This specimen consisted of PBMCs, obtained at surgery. The chain employs TRBV6-5 and TRBJ2-1; 8 bases fit TRBD2. The CDR3 sequence: CASKLLRTSSYNEQFF. The CDR3 DNA sequence: TGTGCCAGCAAATTACTCAGGACTAGCAGCTACAATGAGCAGTTCTTC.